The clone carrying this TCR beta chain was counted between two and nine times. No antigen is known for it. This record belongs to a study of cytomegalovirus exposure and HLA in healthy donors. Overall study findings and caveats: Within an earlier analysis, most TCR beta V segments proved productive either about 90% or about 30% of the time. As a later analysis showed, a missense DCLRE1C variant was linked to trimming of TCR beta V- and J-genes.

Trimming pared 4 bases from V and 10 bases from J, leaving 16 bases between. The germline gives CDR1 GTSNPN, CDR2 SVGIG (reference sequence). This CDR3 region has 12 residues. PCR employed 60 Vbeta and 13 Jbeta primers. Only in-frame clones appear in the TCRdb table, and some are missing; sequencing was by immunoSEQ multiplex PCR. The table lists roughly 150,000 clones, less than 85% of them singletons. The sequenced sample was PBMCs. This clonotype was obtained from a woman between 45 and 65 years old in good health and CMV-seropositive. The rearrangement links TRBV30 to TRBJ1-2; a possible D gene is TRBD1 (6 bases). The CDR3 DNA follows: TGTGCCTGGAATGAGGAGACAGGCCCCTACACCTTC. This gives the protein CAWNEETGPYTF.